These 2 T cell receptor beta chains were sequenced from one sample in a study of cytomegalovirus exposure and HLA in healthy donors. PCR involved 60 Vbeta and 13 Jbeta primers. Method: immunoSEQ multiplex PCR; TCRdb's copy keeps in-frame clones and lacks some. The sample holds nearly 110,000 clones; roughly four fifths are singletons and the top ten take about 1.6%. Input material: PBMCs. The receptor set was obtained from a man aged 50 or older in good health and CMV-seronegative.

This rearrangement joins TRBV5-4 to TRBJ2-3, with 9 bases identical to TRBD2. CDR1 and CDR2 from the germline V gene are SGHNT and YYREEE (reference sequence). Unmatched junction bases numbered 5, after V lost 2 bases and J lost 4 bases. This CDR3 spans 15 amino acids. The CDR3 loop reads CASSFGGGASDTQYF. DNA of the CDR3: TGTGCCAGCAGCTTTGGCGGGGGGGCATCAGATACGCAGTATTTT.

The chain joins TRBV7-6 to TRBJ2-2; unclear D gene. The CDR3 extends over 14 amino acids. V was cut by 7 bases and J by 1 base, with 10 bases left in between. In germline, CDR1 is SGHVS, CDR2 FNYEAQ. The chain's CDR3 is CASTPTGNTGELFF. CDR3 DNA sequence: TGTGCCAGCACCCCGACGGGGAACACCGGGGAGCTGTTTTTT. Full variable domain (rest looked up from reference TRBV7-6 and TRBJ2-2): GAGVSQSPRYKVTKRGQDVALRCDPISGHVSLYWYRQALGQGPEFLTYFNYEAQQDKSGLPNDRFSAERPEGSISTLTIQRTEQRDSAMYRCASTPTGNTGELFFGEGSRLTVL.